The 32 T cell receptor beta chains given below trace back to one sample, sequenced in a study of CD8 T cells in Susac syndrome. Random hexamers served to reverse transcribe roughly 0.5 to 1 ug RNA. TCRdb reprocessed the immunoSEQ multiplex PCR reads via MiXCR and lists one record per CDR3 protein. The data contain some 260,000 distinct CDR3 sequences, roughly 85% of them seen just once; the ten biggest clones take up over 0.1%. Sequenced material: CD8+ T cells from PBMCs. The receptors originated from a human donor with multiple sclerosis.

V and J are TRBV13 and TRBJ2-7, with 11 bases that match TRBD2. This CDR3 is 17 amino acids long. With V trimmed by 5 bases and J by 5 bases, 14 bases remained unmatched. Germline CDR1 reads PRHDT; CDR2 reads FYEKMQ (reference sequence). The CDR3 sequence: CASSLVAGGPGRHEQYF. In DNA, the CDR3 is TGTGCCAGCAGCCTAGTAGCGGGAGGGCCAGGTCGGCACGAGCAGTACTTC.

The chain carries TRBV2 and TRBJ1-2; D is undetermined. This CDR3 is 14 amino acids long. The germline V and J ends were trimmed by 0 bases and 3 bases, with 8 bases remaining between them. Germline lookup yields CDR1 SNHLY and CDR2 FYNNEI. The CDR3 reads CASSEARTDYGYTF. The CDR3 nucleotides are TGTGCCAGCAGTGAAGCGCGGACGGACTATGGCTACACCTTC. Filled out from reference TRBV2 and TRBJ1-2, the complete variable domain reads EPEVTQTPSHQVTQMGQEVILRCVPISNHLYFYWYRQILGQKVEFLVSFYNNEISEKSEIFDDQFSVERPDGSNFTLKIRSTKLEDSAMYFCASSEARTDYGYTFGSGTRLTVV.

The chain couples TRBV7-2 to TRBJ1-2, with 8 bases identical to TRBD1. V lost 2 bases to trimming and J lost 4 bases; unmatched junction nucleotides: 6. The CDR3 is 15 residues long. Germline loops: CDR1 SGHTA, CDR2 FQGNSA. CDR3 bases: TGTGCCAGCAGCTTACCGGGACAGGCCCCCTATGGCTACACCTTC. Protein product: CASSLPGQAPYGYTF.

This clonotype was detected only once. CDR3 nucleotide sequence: TGTGCCAGCAGCTCAATATCAGCTAGCGGGAGCTACAATGAGCAGTTCTTC. It specifies CASSSISASGSYNEQFF. The gene calls are TRBV7-2 and TRBJ2-1; TRBD2 aligns across 10 bases. The CDR3 spans 17 residues. The germline gives CDR1 SGHTA, CDR2 FQGNSA. Trimming at V came to 4 bases and at J to 3 bases, leaving 9 bases not matched to a gene.

The rearrangement joins TRBV18 to TRBJ2-7; D possibly corresponds to TRBD1 (5 bases). The CDR3 is 16 residues long. V lost 0 bases, J lost 2 bases, and 14 bases lay in between. Germline V gives CDR1 KGHSH, CDR2 LQKENI. The CDR3 bases are TGTGCCAGCTCACCACCGGGGCAGAGGAATCCCTACGAGCAGTACTTC. It translates to CASSPPGQRNPYEQYF.

The CDR3 DNA reads TGTGCCAGCACGCGGGACGGACCTTACAATGAGCAGTTCTTC. It encodes CASTRDGPYNEQFF. The rearrangement joins TRBV12-3 or TRBV12-4 to TRBJ2-1; perhaps TRBD2 as D (6 bases). Trimming removed 7 bases at V and 4 bases at J, with 14 bases between. The CDR3 length is 14 residues.

The rearrangement joins TRBV5-8 to TRBJ1-5; D gene ambiguous. Germline V gene lookup returns CDR1 SGHTS and CDR2 YDEGEE. The ends were cut back, 3 bases at V and 2 bases at J, with 18 bases in the middle. This CDR3 has 17 residues. DNA for the CDR3: TGTGCCAGCAGCTCGCGTATAGACTGGGCGGGCAATCAGCCCCAGCATTTT. It yields the protein CASSSRIDWAGNQPQHF.

This chain connects TRBV7-6 to TRBJ1-1; a weak D match, TRBD1 (6 bases). Trimming pared 3 bases from V and 1 base from J, leaving 12 bases between. Looked up from germline, CDR1 is SGHVS and CDR2 is FNYEAQ. The CDR3 has 15 amino acids. The CDR3 DNA sequence: TGTGCCAGCAGCTTCGACGGACAGTCGAACACTGAAGCTTTCTTT. This sequence encodes CASSFDGQSNTEAFF.

The chain has TRBV6-4 and TRBJ2-1, with D perhaps matching TRBD2 (6 bases). The V end lost 3 bases, the J end lost 9 bases, and 12 bases lay between the germline ends. Germline CDR1 is MRHNA and CDR2 is SNTAGT. The CDR3 spans 13 residues. The CDR3 is CASSEAGSREQFF. CDR3 sequence (DNA): TGTGCCAGCAGTGAGGCGGGAAGTCGTGAGCAGTTCTTC.

The chain carries TRBV7-9 and TRBJ2-2; 9 nucleotides agree with TRBD2. This CDR3 comprises 17 residues. CDR1 is SEHNR, CDR2 FQNEAQ, per germline (reference sequence). Unmatched junction bases numbered 5, after V lost 0 bases and J lost 3 bases. The CDR3 coding sequence is TGTGCCAGCAGCTTAGCCTTAGCGGGAGAGGACACCGGGGAGCTGTTTTTT. Amino acid sequence: CASSLALAGEDTGELFF.

The chain uses TRBV28 and TRBJ2-1; 7 positions match TRBD2. Germline loops: CDR1 MDHEN, CDR2 SYDVKM. CDR3 length equals 15 residues. V was clipped by 3 bases and J by 4 bases; unmatched bases: 6. CDR3 region: CASSFGLGIYNEQFF. In DNA form, the CDR3 reads TGTGCCAGCAGTTTCGGACTAGGGATTTACAATGAGCAGTTCTTC.

The rearrangement joins TRBV9 to TRBJ1-2; perhaps TRBD1 as D (6 bases). V was pared by 7 bases and J by 11 bases, with 12 bases between. CDR1 and CDR2 (germline): SGDLS, YYNGEE. The CDR3 extends over 10 amino acids. CDR3 in amino acids: CASGGLRYTF. CDR3 DNA: TGTGCCAGCGGGGGCCTCCGGTACACCTTC.

The chain is built from TRBV19 and TRBJ1-2; D remains ambiguous. V lost 4 bases, J lost 0 bases, and 9 bases lay in between. Germline values: CDR1 LNHDA, CDR2 SQIVND (reference sequence). The CDR3 length is 14 residues. This chain's CDR3 is CASSTTVANYGYTF. CDR3 nucleotides: TGTGCCAGTAGTACTACGGTCGCTAACTATGGCTACACCTTC.

With regard to this clonotype: Mismatch with germline at one junction end may stem from a read error. This sequence joins TRBV7-7 and TRBJ2-1; D tentatively reads TRBD1 or TRBD2 (5 bases each). This CDR3 has 12 residues. Germline V lookup: CDR1 SSHAT, CDR2 FNYEAQ (reference sequence). The CDR3 DNA reads as TGTGCTAGCAGCAAACTAGGGGATGAGCAGTTCTTC. It encodes CASSKLGDEQFF. Using reference TRBV7-7 and TRBJ2-1 for the parts outside the CDR3, the full variable domain is GAGVSQSPRYKVTKRGQDVTLRCDPISSHATLYWYQQALGQGPEFLTYFNYEAQPDKSGLPSDRFSAERPEGSISTLTIQRTEQRDSAMYRCASSKLGDEQFFGPGTRLTVL.

This rearrangement joins TRBV28 to TRBJ1-4; 7 bases line up with TRBD1. CDR3 size: 15 residues. J lost 5 bases, V lost 6 bases, and 9 bases had no gene match. Germline CDR1 is MDHEN and CDR2 is SYDVKM. CDR3 in DNA: TGTGCCAGCAGCCCCGGGACAGAAGAGAATGAAAAACTGTTTTTT. Protein sequence: CASSPGTEENEKLFF.

V gene TRBV28 combines with J gene TRBJ1-3; D unclear. Trimming removed 8 bases from V and 0 bases from J, with 17 bases in between. The CDR3 has 16 residues. Germline loops: CDR1 MDHEN, CDR2 SYDVKM. CDR3 sequence reads: CASGDGREFSGNTIYF. In nucleotides, the CDR3 is TGTGCCAGCGGAGACGGCCGAGAGTTCTCTGGAAACACCATATATTTT. Drawing the rest from reference TRBV28 and TRBJ1-3, the complete variable domain is DVKVTQSSRYLVKRTGEKVFLECVQDMDHENMFWYRQDPGLGLRLIYFSYDVKMKEKGDIPEGYSVSREKKERFSLILESASTNQTSMYLCASGDGREFSGNTIYFGEGSWLTVV.

The chain joins TRBV7-2 to TRBJ2-5; TRBD2 aligns across 9 bases. The CDR3 runs to 17 residues. With 3 bases clipped from V and 1 base from J, the junction kept 9 bases outside the gene matches. Germline assignment: CDR1 SGHTA and CDR2 FQGNSA. In DNA form, the CDR3 reads TGTGCCAGCAGCTTTAGGGCTCTAGCGGGGTTCCAAGAGACCCAGTACTTC. This translates into CASSFRALAGFQETQYF.

J is TRBJ2-2 and V is TRBV12-3 or TRBV12-4; TRBD2 matches at 9 bases. This CDR3 has 16 residues. Germline trimming cut 3 bases from V and 5 bases from J; bases unmatched to any gene: 7. CDR3 region: CASSFGGGRATGELFF. The CDR3 DNA is TGTGCCAGCAGTTTCGGGGGCGGGAGGGCAACCGGGGAGCTGTTTTTT.

This chain links TRBV4-1 with TRBJ1-4; D ambiguous. V was cut by 3 bases and J by 6 bases, with 14 bases left in between. Germline CDR1 MGHRA, CDR2 YSYEKL. This CDR3 is built from 15 residues. The CDR3, as DNA: TGCGCCAGCAGCCAGCTGCGGGGTCAAGATGAAAAACTGTTTTTT. This sequence encodes CASSQLRGQDEKLFF.

This CDR3 reads CASSQGLADRGDTQYF. CDR3 coding DNA: TGTGCCAGCAGCCAGGGACTAGCTGATAGAGGAGATACGCAGTATTTT. The chain joins TRBV4-2 to TRBJ2-3; 9 positions agree with TRBD2. Germline-derived CDR1 and CDR2 are LGHNA and YNFKEQ. The CDR3 is made up of 16 amino acids. The V gene end was trimmed by 3 bases and the J gene end by 5 bases; junction bases not matched to a gene: 9.

CDR3 DNA: TGTGCCAGCAGTTTTATGGGTAGCGGGAGGGCCTACGAGCAGTACTTC. Encoded protein: CASSFMGSGRAYEQYF. The V call is TRBV27, the J call TRBJ2-7, with 11 bases fitting TRBD2. V was clipped by 3 bases and J by 2 bases; unmatched bases: 6. Germline loops: CDR1 MNHEY, CDR2 SMNVEV (reference sequence). This CDR3 region has 16 residues.

This clonotype is a singleton in its sample. The V gene is TRBV20-1, the J gene TRBJ2-3; 9 bases align to TRBD2. CDR3 size: 15 residues. Unmatched junction bases numbered 9, after V lost 3 bases and J lost 5 bases. Germline CDR1 reads DFQATT; CDR2 reads SNEGSKA (reference sequence). The CDR3: CSARWASGIGDTQYF. The CDR3 coding sequence is TGCAGTGCTAGGTGGGCTAGCGGGATAGGAGATACGCAGTATTTT.

The chain recombines TRBV2 with TRBJ2-5; D gene uncertain. V dropped 6 bases and J dropped 2 bases, with 7 bases sitting between them. Germline V gene data show CDR1 as SNHLY and CDR2 as FYNNEI. The CDR3 extends over 12 amino acids. The CDR3 sequence is CASRDGQETQYF. CDR3 DNA: TGTGCCAGCAGGGACGGACAAGAGACCCAGTACTTC.

The V and J genes are TRBV10-3 and TRBJ2-7; D ambiguous. Trimming took 6 bases from V and 7 from J, leaving 16 bases between them. Germline CDR1 ENHRY, CDR2 SYGVKD. The length of the CDR3 is 13 residues. The CDR3 DNA reads as TGTGCCATCAGAGAAGACCCCAGAGGTGAGCAGTACTTC. Encoded protein: CAIREDPRGEQYF.

On this clonotype itself: Mismatch with germline at one junction end may stem from a read error. The chain has TRBV7-9 and TRBJ2-7; 10 bases line up with TRBD2. Germline V gene sequence: CDR1 SEHNR, CDR2 FQNEAQ (reference sequence). The CDR3 length is 15 residues. CDR3 nucleotide sequence: TGTGCCAGCAGCCTAGCGGGAGAAATTGCCTACGAGCAGTACTTC. Amino acids: CASSLAGEIAYEQYF.

The chain employs TRBV27 and TRBJ2-1, with D tentatively TRBD1 or TRBD2 (9 bases each). Trimming removed 5 bases at V and 2 bases at J, with 28 bases between. CDR1 and CDR2 from the germline V gene are MNHEY and SMNVEV (reference sequence). This CDR3 is 20 amino acids long. The CDR3 nucleotides are TGTGCCAGCAGTCCCACCTGGACAGGGGAAAGCGGGAGGACCTACAATGAGCAGTTCTTC. This sequence encodes CASSPTWTGESGRTYNEQFF.

J is TRBJ2-3 and V is TRBV28; D perhaps matches TRBD1 (6 bases). This CDR3 spans 16 amino acids. From germline, CDR1 is MDHEN and CDR2 SYDVKM. The germline V and J ends were trimmed by 5 bases and 4 bases, with 19 bases remaining between them. In nucleotides, the CDR3 is TGTGCCAGCAGTACCGGTCCCACAGGGAGCGCAGATACGCAGTATTTT. Translation gives CASSTGPTGSADTQYF.

The CDR3 DNA sequence: TGTGCCAGCAGTTTCGACAGGAGGCAGGAGACCCAGTACTTC. It yields the protein CASSFDRRQETQYF. The rearrangement links TRBV12-3 or TRBV12-4 to TRBJ2-5, with D possibly matching TRBD1 (6 bases). Trimming cost V 3 bases and J 5 bases, with 13 bases left between them. This CDR3 has 14 residues.

J is TRBJ1-1 and V is TRBV28, with TRBD1 as a possible D gene (5 bases). This CDR3 contains 15 residues. V was trimmed by 1 base and J by 4 bases, leaving 13 bases between them. Germline-derived CDR1 and CDR2 are MDHEN and SYDVKM. CDR3 in amino acids: CASSLLAGSGTEAFF. CDR3 sequence (DNA): TGTGCCAGCAGTTTATTGGCAGGGTCGGGCACTGAAGCTTTCTTT.

V usage is TRBV21-1 and J usage is TRBJ2-7; TRBD2, the table's D call, lacks a check against the DNA. TRBV21-1 is labeled a pseudogene. The CDR3 is 16 residues long. The CDR3 coding sequence is TGTGCCAGCAGCAAAAAGGGCGGGAGGGCCTTAGACGAGCAGTACTTC. Residues: CASSKKGGRALDEQYF.

The rearrangement joins TRBV15 to TRBJ1-3; 11 bases align to TRBD1. From germline, CDR1 is LNHNV and CDR2 YYDKDF (reference sequence). The CDR3 sequence is 16 residues long. With 4 bases clipped from V and 3 bases from J, the junction kept 5 bases outside the gene matches. Here the CDR3 DNA reads TGTGCCACCAGCACAGGACAGGGGGCGCTTGGAAACACCATATATTTT. Protein product: CATSTGQGALGNTIYF.

There are a few counts of this clonotype. The rearrangement links TRBV9 to TRBJ1-2; no clear D. Trimming took off 0 bases at V and 5 bases at J, with 5 bases between the two ends. Germline CDR1 is SGDLS and CDR2 is YYNGEE. The length of the CDR3 is 12 residues. This CDR3 is CASSVERYGYTF. The CDR3 nucleotides read TGTGCCAGCAGCGTAGAGCGGTATGGCTACACCTTC. Full variable domain (rest looked up from reference TRBV9 and TRBJ1-2): DSGVTQTPKHLITATGQRVTLRCSPRSGDLSVYWYQQSLDQGLQFLIQYYNGEERAKGNILERFSAQQFPDLHSELNLSSLELGDSALYFCASSVERYGYTFGSGTRLTVV.